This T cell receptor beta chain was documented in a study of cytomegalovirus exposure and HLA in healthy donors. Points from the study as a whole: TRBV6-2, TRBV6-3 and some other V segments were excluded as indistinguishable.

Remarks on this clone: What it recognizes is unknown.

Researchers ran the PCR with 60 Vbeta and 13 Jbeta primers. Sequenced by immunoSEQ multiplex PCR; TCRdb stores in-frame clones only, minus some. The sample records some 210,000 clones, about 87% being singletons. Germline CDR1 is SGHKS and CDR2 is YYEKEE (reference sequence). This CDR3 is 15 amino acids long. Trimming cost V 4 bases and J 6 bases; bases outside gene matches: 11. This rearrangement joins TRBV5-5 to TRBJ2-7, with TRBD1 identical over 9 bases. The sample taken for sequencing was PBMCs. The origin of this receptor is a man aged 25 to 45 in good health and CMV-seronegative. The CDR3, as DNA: TGTGCCAGCAGCCTGGCCGGGACAGGGTTATCCGAGCAGTACTTC. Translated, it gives CASSLAGTGLSEQYF.